The 27 T cell receptor beta chains listed next were all sequenced from one sample in a study of CD8 T cells in Susac syndrome. An amount of RNA that ranged from roughly 0.45 to 1 ug was reverse transcribed with random hexamers. TCRdb re-called the immunoSEQ multiplex PCR reads through MiXCR, storing one row per CDR3 protein. The repertoire has 170,000 or so distinct CDR3 sequences, roughly 94% of them found once; the top ten carry 0.099%. What was sequenced was CD4+ T cells from PBMCs. These receptors were taken from a human donor with Susac syndrome.

The chain uses TRBV7-2 and TRBJ2-5; D unclear. Germline loops: CDR1 SGHTA, CDR2 FQGNSA. The V end was cut by 1 base, the J end by 7 bases, with 4 bases between. CDR3 length: 11 amino acids. The CDR3, as DNA: TGTGCCAGCAGCTTAGAGGTGACCCAGTACTTC. Translating it yields CASSLEVTQYF.

The chain combines TRBV29-1 with TRBJ1-1, with D possibly matching TRBD1 (6 bases). CDR3 size: 13 residues. Germline CDR1 SQVTM, CDR2 ANQGSEA. V was pared by 4 bases and J by 4 bases, with 13 bases between. The DNA for the CDR3 is TGCAGCGTTGGGGGCAGGGGAGGCACTGAAGCTTTCTTT. Protein: CSVGGRGGTEAFF.

This chain uses TRBV29-1 with TRBJ2-2; the D is unclear. The CDR3 has 14 amino acids. Per the germline V gene, CDR1 is SQVTM and CDR2 is ANQGSEA. Between the trimmed V and J ends, which lost 5 bases and 1 base, there was a span of 11 bases. CDR3 protein: CSVTTGRNTGELFF. The CDR3 bases are TGCAGCGTTACGACGGGTCGGAACACCGGGGAGCTGTTTTTT.

This chain joins TRBV6-6 and TRBJ2-5; TRBD2 matches at 12 bases. Germline lookup yields CDR1 MNHNY and CDR2 SVGAGI (reference sequence). Trimming removed 7 bases from V and 2 bases from J; junction bases left unmatched: 2. The CDR3 has 14 amino acids. CDR3 nucleotides: TGTGCCAGCATAGGGACTAGCGGGCAAGAGACCCAGTACTTC. It encodes CASIGTSGQETQYF.

The chain has TRBV3-1 and TRBJ1-6; D unclear. V lost 4 bases and J 13 bases, leaving 14 bases between the germline ends. Germline values: CDR1 LGHDT, CDR2 YNNKEL (reference sequence). CDR3 length: 13 residues. The CDR3 loop is CASSPISGLPLHF. The CDR3 DNA reads TGTGCCAGCAGCCCCATAAGTGGGTTGCCCCTCCACTTT. The whole variable domain, remainder taken from reference TRBV3-1 and TRBJ1-6, is DTAVSQTPKYLVTQMGNDKSIKCEQNLGHDTMYWYKQDSKKFLKIMFSYNNKELIINETVPNRFSPKSPDKAHLNLHINSLELGDSAVYFCASSPISGLPLHFGNGTRLTVT.

The chain has TRBV2 and TRBJ2-1, with 12 nucleotides matching TRBD2. Looked up from germline, CDR1 is SNHLY and CDR2 is FYNNEI. The length of the CDR3 is 15 residues. Trimming took 11 bases from V and 10 from J; bases not matched to a gene: 15. CDR3 amino acids: CASLRASGRAGEQFF. Written as DNA, the CDR3 is TGTGCCTCCCTCCGGGCTAGCGGGAGGGCCGGAGAGCAGTTCTTC.

V usage is TRBV9 and J usage is TRBJ1-2; D unclear. This CDR3 has 13 amino acids. The V end was cut by 5 bases, the J end by 4 bases, with 12 bases between. CDR1 is SGDLS and CDR2 is YYNGEE in the germline V gene. Here the CDR3 DNA reads TGTGCCAGCAGTGGAGGGCAAGCCTATGGCTACACCTTC. Amino acid sequence: CASSGGQAYGYTF.

This chain links TRBV10-3 with TRBJ2-1; the D gene is possibly TRBD2 (7 bases). Germline V gene sequence: CDR1 ENHRY, CDR2 SYGVKD. This CDR3 spans 13 amino acids. V was shortened by 4 bases and J by 9 bases, with 13 bases between the two germline ends. This chain's CDR3 is CAISGGGVGEQFF. Written as DNA, the CDR3 is TGTGCCATCAGTGGAGGGGGGGTCGGTGAGCAGTTCTTC.

The chain recombines TRBV15 with TRBJ1-1; 8 nucleotides line up with TRBD1. This CDR3 contains 15 residues. V lost 5 bases to trimming and J lost 5 bases; unmatched junction nucleotides: 10. CDR1 LNHNV and CDR2 YYDKDF come from the germline V gene (reference sequence). The CDR3 DNA follows: TGTGCCACCAGCTCGACGGACAGGGCAGGAACTGAAGCTTTCTTT. Translating gives CATSSTDRAGTEAFF.

This chain uses TRBV19 with TRBJ1-5; D perhaps matches TRBD1 (5 bases). The CDR3 runs to 15 residues. Trimming cost V 3 bases and J 4 bases, with 13 bases left between them. Germline-derived CDR1 and CDR2 are LNHDA and SQIVND (reference sequence). Written as DNA, the CDR3 is TGTGCCAGTAGTATCTCCGGGGGAAATAATCAGCCCCAGCATTTT. As protein: CASSISGGNNQPQHF.

This clonotype was counted between two and nine times. The chain carries TRBV6-1 and TRBJ2-7; TRBD2 matches at 7 bases. Germline-derived CDR1 and CDR2 are MNHNS and SASEGT. CDR3 size: 15 residues. Trimming cost V 5 bases and J 2 bases; bases outside gene matches: 9. In DNA form, the CDR3 reads TGTGCCAGCAGTATAAGCGGGGCCGGGGCCTACGAGCAGTACTTC. Translation gives CASSISGAGAYEQYF.

The J gene is TRBJ2-1, the V gene TRBV5-4, with 11 bases lining up with TRBD1. V lost 5 bases to trimming and J lost 7 bases; unmatched junction nucleotides: 8. Germline CDR1 and CDR2: SGHNT and YYREEE (reference sequence). This CDR3 contains 15 residues. The CDR3 DNA reads as TGTGCCAGCAGTGCCGTCCGGGACAGGGGGAATGAGCAGTTCTTC. As protein: CASSAVRDRGNEQFF. Full variable domain (remainder filled in from reference TRBV5-4 and TRBJ2-1): ETGVTQSPTHLIKTRGQQVTLRCSSQSGHNTVSWYQQALGQGPQFIFQYYREEENGRGNFPPRFSGLQFPNYSSELNVNALELDDSALYLCASSAVRDRGNEQFFGPGTRLTVL.

This clonotype appeared once. DNA of the CDR3: TGCGCCAGCAGCCAAGGATACAACTACCGGACTTTCTTT. The encoded protein is CASSQGYNYRTFF. V and J are TRBV4-1 and TRBJ1-1; the D is unclear. This CDR3 region has 13 residues. Germline CDR1 MGHRA, CDR2 YSYEKL. Trimming stripped 1 base from V and 12 bases from J, with 15 bases between.

CDR3 DNA: TGTGCCAGCAGTAACAGGGAGGGTAGCGGCTACACCTTC. Translation: CASSNREGSGYTF. V usage is TRBV6-5 and J usage is TRBJ1-2, with a weak D call TRBD1 (6 bases). The V gene's germline CDR1 is MNHEY and CDR2 SVGAGI. Trimming took 5 bases from V and 8 from J, leaving 15 bases between them. The CDR3 contains 13 residues.

CDR3 amino acids: CSVDAGDSYEQYF. The CDR3, as DNA: TGCAGCGTTGATGCAGGGGACTCCTACGAGCAGTACTTC. The chain employs TRBV29-1 and TRBJ2-7, with D perhaps TRBD1 (6 bases). The V and J ends lost 3 bases and 0 bases respectively, with 9 bases between them. From germline, CDR1 is SQVTM and CDR2 ANQGSEA. CDR3 length: 13 residues.

The chain combines TRBV19 with TRBJ1-1; unclear D gene. Trimming left V 2 bases short and J 3 bases short, with 10 bases between. The CDR3 contains 14 residues. CDR1 and CDR2 (germline): LNHDA, SQIVND (reference sequence). CDR3 in amino acids: CASSIRGWDTEAFF. In DNA form, the CDR3 reads TGTGCCAGTAGTATACGAGGGTGGGACACTGAAGCTTTCTTT.

The chain carries TRBV12-3 or TRBV12-4 and TRBJ1-3; no firm D call. The CDR3 contains 14 residues. V lost 7 bases and J lost 0, with 10 bases in between. CDR3: CASTPGVSGNTIYF. The CDR3 region has the DNA TGTGCCAGCACCCCGGGAGTCTCTGGAAACACCATATATTTT.

The rearrangement uses TRBV29-1 and TRBJ1-2; 8 bases are shared with TRBD1. This CDR3 is built from 14 residues. V trimming: 3 bases; J trimming: 2 bases; junction bases outside the gene matches: 5. The V gene's germline CDR1 is SQVTM and CDR2 ANQGSEA. CDR3 loop: CSVDQTGVNYGYTF. Written as DNA, the CDR3 is TGCAGCGTTGATCAGACAGGGGTCAACTATGGCTACACCTTC.

The CDR3 spells CSVGGTGSLTF. Here the CDR3 DNA reads TGCAGCGTTGGAGGGACAGGGAGCCTGACTTTC. The J gene is TRBJ2-6, the V gene TRBV29-1; 9 bases are a match to TRBD1. Germline values: CDR1 SQVTM, CDR2 ANQGSEA. The length of the CDR3 is 11 residues. V shed 4 bases and J 15 bases; nucleotides not matched to a gene: 4.

This clonotype was seen once. J is TRBJ2-5 and V is TRBV28; D gene ambiguous. V was shortened by 7 bases and J by 13 bases, with 16 bases between the two germline ends. This CDR3 comprises 11 residues. Germline V gene sequence: CDR1 MDHEN, CDR2 SYDVKM. In DNA form, the CDR3 reads TGTGCCAGCATCCTTCACCTCGGCCCGTACTTC. Translated, it gives CASILHLGPYF.

This clonotype was counted only a few times. The chain links TRBV30 to TRBJ2-7, with 8 bases aligning to TRBD2. Germline V gives CDR1 GTSNPN, CDR2 SVGIG (reference sequence). V dropped 5 bases and J dropped 3; count of bases not matched to a gene: 3. This CDR3 spans 12 amino acids. CDR3: CAWSSGSYEQYF. CDR3 nucleotide sequence: TGTGCCTGGTCCAGCGGGAGCTACGAGCAGTACTTC.

The V call is TRBV6-2 or TRBV6-3, the J call TRBJ2-1; possibly TRBD1 for D (5 bases). V was clipped by 10 bases and J by 0 bases, with 10 bases between them. The CDR3 has 13 residues. CDR1 is MNHEY and CDR2 is SVGEGT in the germline V gene. CDR3 coding DNA: TGTGCCACGTGGACACCCTCCTACAATGAGCAGTTCTTC. It codes for CATWTPSYNEQFF.

The genes are TRBV15 and TRBJ1-4; 7 bases map to TRBD1. This CDR3 comprises 13 residues. The germline V gene encodes CDR1 LNHNV and CDR2 YYDKDF (reference sequence). V was pared by 11 bases and J by 1 base, with 4 bases of the junction left unmatched. This chain's CDR3 is CASRQGTNEKLFF. Written as DNA, the CDR3 is TGTGCCTCGCGACAGGGAACTAATGAAAAACTGTTTTTT. The full variable domain, rest sourced from reference TRBV15 and TRBJ1-4, is DAMVIQNPRYQVTQFGKPVTLSCSQTLNHNVMYWYQQKSSQAPKLLFHYYDKDFNNEADTPDNFQSRRPNTSFCFLDIRSPGLGDTAMYLCASRQGTNEKLFFGSGTQLSVL.

The rearrangement links TRBV11-2 to TRBJ2-5; TRBD1 or TRBD2 may be the D gene (5 bases each). Per germline, CDR1 SGHAT and CDR2 FQNNGV. CDR3 size: 16 residues. The V end was cut by 5 bases, the J end by 1 base, with 17 bases between. CDR3 amino acids: CASSLLSGPTQETQYF. CDR3 nucleotide sequence: TGTGCCAGCAGCCTATTATCGGGACCTACCCAAGAGACCCAGTACTTC.

V gene TRBV7-9 combines with J gene TRBJ2-7; no reliable D call. With 5 bases removed from V and 2 bases from J, the gap between germline ends came to 10 bases. Germline V CDR1 and CDR2: SEHNR, FQNEAQ (reference sequence). The CDR3 consists of 13 residues. The CDR3 reads CASSPARTYEQYF. CDR3 sequence (DNA): TGTGCCAGCAGCCCTGCTCGCACCTACGAGCAGTACTTC.

V usage is TRBV24-1 and J usage is TRBJ2-3, with 10 bases fitting TRBD2. Germline CDR1 KGHDR, CDR2 SFDVKD. The CDR3 is 17 residues long. Trimming cost V 4 bases and J 2 bases; bases outside gene matches: 8. The CDR3 DNA follows: TGTGCCACCAGTGACCAGCTAGCGGGAGAAGCCACAGATACGCAGTATTTT. It yields the protein CATSDQLAGEATDTQYF.

The CDR3 sequence: CASSQVPDSAYGYTF. CDR3 coding DNA: TGTGCCAGCAGCCAAGTCCCGGATAGCGCCTATGGCTACACCTTC. The chain recombines TRBV4-2 with TRBJ1-2, with no clear D. The CDR3 is 15 residues long. The ends were cut back, 1 base at V and 4 bases at J, with 13 bases in the middle. Germline-derived CDR1 and CDR2 are LGHNA and YNFKEQ.